The sequence of this T cell receptor beta chain was determined in a study of regulatory T cells in long-lasting Graves disease. The germline V gene has CDR1 MGHRA and CDR2 YSYEKL. Trimming removed 1 base at V and 3 bases at J, with 12 bases between. The CDR3 is 15 residues long. Regarding time point: persistent/refractory GD, antithyroid drugs over 5 years with positive TRAb. Making the TCR library involved RNA that had been extracted from PBMCs. The TCR beta library used iRepertoire HTBI primers with Arm-PCR amplification of CDR3. How the authors handled the data: About 62 TRBV and approximately 13 TRBJ segments were identified across samples. Each CDR3 protein gets one entry after TCRdb re-called the multiplex PCR reads with MiXCR. These V and J calls derive from TCRdb rather than the authors' analysis. Of fewer than 450,000 distinct CDR3 sequences detected, roughly a quarter appear once; the ten largest clones hold roughly 26%.

Note on this clonotype: What it binds is not known.

Study outcomes and limitations: Persistent disease preferred TRBV28, TRBJ1-2 and TRBJ2-5. Only peripheral blood was studied, not thyroid tissue.

The V call is TRBV4-1, the J call TRBJ1-2; D gene ambiguous. The TCR sequence derives from a female donor with Graves disease. The material was peripheral blood mononuclear cells (PBMCs), obtained when the disease was refractory, from a patient treated with antithyroid drugs. CDR3 amino acids: CASSQVAGDYYGYTF. CDR3 coding DNA: TGCGCCAGCAGCCAAGTAGCGGGCGACTACTATGGCTACACCTTC.